The 25 T cell receptor beta chains reported below all come from one sample, sequenced in a study of yellow fever vaccine responses in identical twins. TCRdb fed the RT-PCR reads into MiXCR, producing one record per CDR3 protein. Of around 13,000 distinct CDR3 sequences in the sample, 84% were seen once. This sample comprised T cells from blood (PBMCs), unsorted or a sorted subset (not recorded which), obtained before or after yellow fever vaccination (not recorded which). The source of these receptors is a woman aged 18 to 35 who received the yellow fever vaccine.

The chain is built from TRBV29-1 and TRBJ2-2, with 7 bases identical to TRBD1. Germline CDR1 and CDR2: SQVTM and ANQGSEA. This CDR3 comprises 14 residues. The V segment lost 4 bases and the J segment 5 bases; nucleotides outside the gene matches: 7. For the CDR3, the DNA is TGCAGCGTTGTCACACAGGGGTGGACCGGGGAGCTGTTTTTT. This codes for CSVVTQGWTGELFF.

The V gene is TRBV11-1, the J gene TRBJ2-5; 7 bases line up with TRBD1. Looked up from germline, CDR1 is SGHAT and CDR2 is FQDESV (reference sequence). The length of the CDR3 is 13 residues. With V trimmed by 5 bases and J by 2 bases, 2 bases remained unmatched. CDR3 amino acids: CASSRDRQETQYF. CDR3 nucleotide sequence: TGTGCCAGCAGCCGGGACAGACAAGAGACCCAGTACTTC.

V gene TRBV2 combines with J gene TRBJ2-3, with D possibly being TRBD2 (6 bases). V was cut by 7 bases and J by 0 bases, with 17 bases left in between. The CDR3 runs to 16 residues. Germline V gene lookup returns CDR1 SNHLY and CDR2 FYNNEI. The CDR3 region has the DNA TGTGCCAGCAACCTCCTCATCGGGAGAAGCACAGATACGCAGTATTTT. The encoded protein is CASNLLIGRSTDTQYF.

The rearrangement links TRBV11-2 to TRBJ2-1; 12 bases match TRBD1. Germline trimming cut 7 bases from V and 12 bases from J; bases unmatched to any gene: 10. This CDR3 contains 14 residues. Per the germline V gene, CDR1 is SGHAT and CDR2 is FQNNGV. The CDR3 sequence: CASNPPGQGAWQFF. The CDR3 DNA is TGTGCCAGCAATCCTCCGGGACAGGGGGCTTGGCAGTTCTTC. Based on the CDR3 plus reference TRBV11-2 and TRBJ2-1, the full variable domain is EAGVAQSPRYKIIEKRQSVAFWCNPISGHATLYWYQQILGQGPKLLIQFQNNGVVDDSQLPKDRFSAERLKGVDSTLKIQPAKLEDSAVYLCASNPPGQGAWQFFGPGTRLTVL.

This clonotype was detected only a few times. The chain joins TRBV2 to TRBJ2-7; no definite D call. The CDR3 totals 14 residues. V dropped 7 bases and J dropped 0 bases, with 13 bases sitting between them. Germline V gene sequence: CDR1 SNHLY, CDR2 FYNNEI. The chain's CDR3 is CASKGVKGSYEQYF. The CDR3 DNA is TGTGCCAGCAAAGGAGTTAAAGGCTCCTACGAGCAGTACTTC.

The chain uses TRBV12-3 or TRBV12-4 and TRBJ2-3, with D uncertain. The CDR3 has 14 amino acids. The V end lost 3 bases, the J end lost 2 bases, and 9 bases lay between the germline ends. The CDR3, as DNA: TGTGCCAGCAGTTTGAGTAGGACCACAGATACGCAGTATTTT. Amino acids: CASSLSRTTDTQYF.

CDR3 sequence reads: CASSSSTSGSYEQYF. CDR3 sequence (DNA): TGTGCCAGCAGTTCCTCTACTAGCGGGAGCTACGAGCAGTACTTC. The chain joins TRBV28 to TRBJ2-7; 11 nucleotides agree with TRBD2. Germline V gene data show CDR1 as MDHEN and CDR2 as SYDVKM. This CDR3 spans 15 amino acids. The V gene end was trimmed by 4 bases and the J gene end by 3 bases; junction bases not matched to a gene: 5.

By its share, this clonotype is medium-sized. This chain joins TRBV7-3 and TRBJ2-1; 10 nucleotides line up with TRBD2. V was clipped by 5 bases and J by 7 bases; unmatched bases: 5. Germline loops: CDR1 SGHTA, CDR2 FQGTGA. The CDR3 is 14 amino acids. CDR3 nucleotides: TGTGCCAGCAGCATAGTTAGCGGGGGGAATGAGCAGTTCTTC. It is translated as CASSIVSGGNEQFF.

This sequence joins TRBV20-1 and TRBJ2-1; the D gene is possibly TRBD2 (5 bases). Trimming took off 0 bases at V and 9 bases at J, with 15 bases between the two ends. The CDR3 is 14 residues long. Germline CDR1 reads DFQATT; CDR2 reads SNEGSKA (reference sequence). The DNA of the CDR3 is TGCAGTGCTAGAGATACATCATCAGGACTTGAGCAGTTCTTC. Its protein is CSARDTSSGLEQFF.

This CDR3 is CSVDSAPADTQYF. In DNA form, the CDR3 reads TGCAGCGTTGACTCTGCGCCCGCAGATACGCAGTATTTT. The chain couples TRBV29-1 to TRBJ2-3, with unresolved D. CDR3 length equals 13 residues. V was trimmed by 3 bases and J by 4 bases, leaving 11 bases between them. CDR1 SQVTM and CDR2 ANQGSEA come from the germline V gene.

The J gene is TRBJ1-1, the V gene TRBV11-2, with D unresolved. Germline-derived CDR1 and CDR2 are SGHAT and FQNNGV. Deletions cut 3 bases from V and 1 base from J, with 9 bases between. The CDR3 is made up of 14 amino acids. As DNA, the CDR3 is TGTGCCAGCAGCTTGCGCTGGGGGAACACTGAAGCTTTCTTT. Protein product: CASSLRWGNTEAFF. The full variable domain, in which reference TRBV11-2 and TRBJ1-1 provide the parts outside the CDR3, is EAGVAQSPRYKIIEKRQSVAFWCNPISGHATLYWYQQILGQGPKLLIQFQNNGVVDDSQLPKDRFSAERLKGVDSTLKIQPAKLEDSAVYLCASSLRWGNTEAFFGQGTRLTVV.

The V call is TRBV20-1, the J call TRBJ2-5; the match to TRBD2 covers 15 bases. CDR1 is DFQATT and CDR2 is SNEGSKA in the germline V gene (reference sequence). The CDR3 length is 16 residues. V shed 6 bases, J shed 5 bases, and the junction held 10 bases outside the gene matches. In DNA form, the CDR3 reads TGCAGTGCCTCCCGGACTAGCGGGGGGGCTTTTGAGACCCAGTACTTC. Residues: CSASRTSGGAFETQYF.

DNA for the CDR3: TGTGCCTCTCGACAGTCAGGCGGGGGCACCACCGGGGAGCTGTTTTTT. The encoded protein is CASRQSGGGTTGELFF. The genes are TRBV18 and TRBJ2-2, with D possibly TRBD2 on 7 matching bases. V dropped 11 bases and J dropped 4 bases, with 23 bases sitting between them. This CDR3 comprises 16 residues. Germline CDR1 reads KGHSH; CDR2 reads LQKENI.

The genes are TRBV11-1 and TRBJ2-7, with 7 bases aligning to TRBD1. Germline trimming cut 3 bases from V and 4 bases from J; bases unmatched to any gene: 12. Germline loops: CDR1 SGHAT, CDR2 FQDESV (reference sequence). The CDR3 runs to 16 residues. The CDR3 DNA sequence: TGTGCCAGCAGCTTCGAACAGGGGCCTATAATATACGAGCAGTACTTC. As protein: CASSFEQGPIIYEQYF.

This sequence joins TRBV20-1 and TRBJ2-1; D perhaps matches TRBD2 (5 bases). Trimming took off 1 base at V and 6 bases at J, with 13 bases between the two ends. From germline, CDR1 is DFQATT and CDR2 SNEGSKA (reference sequence). CDR3 size: 14 residues. The CDR3: CSARALGLGNEQFF. DNA of the CDR3: TGCAGTGCTAGAGCACTAGGGTTGGGCAATGAGCAGTTCTTC.

This chain links TRBV7-8 with TRBJ2-7; unclear D gene. Germline V gene lookup returns CDR1 SGHVS and CDR2 FQNEAQ. CDR3 length: 11 residues. The germline V and J ends were trimmed by 5 bases and 4 bases, with 6 bases remaining between them. The CDR3 DNA is TGTGCCAGCAGCGTTAAGTACGAGCAGTACTTC. It encodes CASSVKYEQYF.

The sample holds one count of this clonotype. This chain uses TRBV15 with TRBJ1-2; maybe TRBD1 (6 bases). The CDR3 totals 12 residues. Per the germline V gene, CDR1 is LNHNV and CDR2 is YYDKDF (reference sequence). Trimming took off 5 bases at V and 8 bases at J, with 12 bases between the two ends. CDR3 DNA: TGTGCCACCAGCTCGACAGGACGGGGCTACACCTTC. Translation: CATSSTGRGYTF.

The genes are TRBV18 and TRBJ2-1; 9 bases agree with TRBD2. The CDR3 runs 16 residues. Germline V gene data show CDR1 as KGHSH and CDR2 as LQKENI. J lost 4 bases, V lost 3 bases, and 7 bases had no gene match. The CDR3 here is CASSPLPLAGYNEQFF. In DNA form, the CDR3 reads TGTGCCAGCTCACCCCTCCCGCTAGCGGGATACAATGAGCAGTTCTTC.

V and J are TRBV11-3 and TRBJ2-3, with D perhaps being TRBD1 or TRBD2 (5 bases each). The CDR3 covers 16 residues. Germline V gives CDR1 SGHNT, CDR2 YENEEA. Between the trimmed V and J ends, which lost 5 bases and 5 bases, there was a span of 20 bases. This CDR3 reads CASSLQVRGRGDTQYF. In DNA form, the CDR3 reads TGTGCCAGCAGCCTACAAGTCCGGGGAAGGGGAGATACGCAGTATTTT.

The chain carries TRBV18 and TRBJ2-1; D is unresolved. V lost 3 bases and J 7 bases, leaving 4 bases between the germline ends. The CDR3 covers 11 residues. Per germline, CDR1 KGHSH and CDR2 LQKENI. The CDR3 protein is CASSPRNEQFF. Here the CDR3 DNA reads TGTGCCAGCTCACCCAGGAATGAGCAGTTCTTC.

The rearrangement uses TRBV19 and TRBJ1-2; the D is unclear. The CDR3 runs 13 residues. The V gene's germline CDR1 is LNHDA and CDR2 SQIVND (reference sequence). V was pared by 3 bases and J by 6 bases, with 11 bases between. CDR3 bases: TGTGCCAGTAGTATTCGGGAGCGGCATGGCTACACCTTC. It specifies CASSIRERHGYTF.

The chain combines TRBV30 with TRBJ2-7, with 8 bases lining up with TRBD2. Germline trimming cut 0 bases from V and 3 bases from J; bases unmatched to any gene: 4. Germline V gene sequence: CDR1 GTSNPN, CDR2 SVGIG (reference sequence). There are 14 residues in the CDR3. The CDR3 is CAWSVGLALYEQYF. The DNA for the CDR3 is TGTGCCTGGAGTGTTGGACTAGCCCTCTACGAGCAGTACTTC.

The V gene is TRBV28, the J gene TRBJ1-2; 10 nucleotides agree with TRBD1. Germline V gives CDR1 MDHEN, CDR2 SYDVKM. V lost 5 bases to trimming and J lost 5 bases; unmatched junction nucleotides: 8. The CDR3 runs to 15 residues. The CDR3 DNA reads as TGTGCCAGCAGTCTCCCCCGGGACAGGGGTTATGGCTACACCTTC. Translated: CASSLPRDRGYGYTF.

This chain joins TRBV13 and TRBJ2-6, with D unclear. The V and J ends lost 5 bases and 1 base respectively, with 12 bases between them. Germline CDR1 and CDR2: PRHDT and FYEKMQ (reference sequence). This CDR3 comprises 16 residues. The DNA of the CDR3 is TGTGCCAGCAGCCCCCGACACCTTTCTGGGGCCAACGTCCTGACTTTC. Its protein is CASSPRHLSGANVLTF.

The chain couples TRBV5-4 to TRBJ1-4, with unresolved D. Germline V gene sequence: CDR1 SGHNT, CDR2 YYREEE (reference sequence). The CDR3 consists of 13 residues. The ends were cut back, 1 base at V and 8 bases at J, with 9 bases in the middle. The CDR3: CASSLWGGEKLFF. CDR3 DNA: TGTGCCAGCAGCTTGTGGGGAGGCGAAAAACTGTTTTTT.